A single sample gave rise to the 4 T cell receptor beta chains below, sequenced in a study of T cells in Graves' hyperthyroidism and ophthalmopathy. The investigators amplified TCR beta CDR3 regions from RNA transcripts. HTBI primers drove first-round RT-PCR of the TCR CDR3. TCRdb analysed the multiplex PCR reads with MiXCR anew, one entry per CDR3 protein. The sample holds some 720,000 distinct CDR3 sequences; around 15% are singletons and the top ten take 8.4%. The sample comprised blood. These receptors all come from a man between 18 and 29 years old with Graves' hyperthyroidism.

This clonotype was recorded many times. V and J are TRBV27 and TRBJ2-2; D gene ambiguous. Trimming removed 3 bases at V and 1 base at J, with 6 bases between. This CDR3 spans 14 amino acids. Per the germline V gene, CDR1 is MNHEY and CDR2 is SMNVEV (reference sequence). CDR3: CASSFLRNTGELFF. For the CDR3, the DNA is TGTGCCAGCAGTTTCCTCCGGAACACCGGGGAGCTGTTTTTT.

The sample holds many counts of this clonotype. This chain uses TRBV2 with TRBJ1-2; tentative D call: TRBD1 (5 bases). The CDR3 totals 14 residues. CDR1 SNHLY and CDR2 FYNNEI come from the germline V gene. The V gene lost 1 base and the J gene lost 3 bases, with 9 bases spanning the gap. CDR3 DNA: TGTGCCAGCAGTGAAGGGGGGGTTTACTATGGCTACACCTTC. Its translation: CASSEGGVYYGYTF.

This chain links TRBV9 with TRBJ1-2; weak D call: TRBD1 (6 bases). V was clipped by 0 bases and J by 4 bases, with 13 bases between them. CDR3 length: 15 residues. Germline-derived CDR1 and CDR2 are SGDLS and YYNGEE. CDR3 amino acids: CASSVEGRGSYGYTF. As DNA, the CDR3 is TGTGCCAGCAGCGTAGAAGGCAGGGGAAGCTATGGCTACACCTTC.

In its sample, this clonotype was seen a few times. This chain links TRBV28 with TRBJ1-2; D unresolved. V lost 5 bases to trimming and J lost 3 bases, with 25 bases between them. The CDR3 runs to 18 residues. The germline gives CDR1 MDHEN, CDR2 SYDVKM. The CDR3, as DNA: TGTGCCAGCAGTCCAATTAAAGGTGGCCGCGAGAGGGACTATGGCTACACCTTC. Residues: CASSPIKGGRERDYGYTF.